This TCR beta chain was obtained from a study of blood T cell repertoires in COVID-19. Looking at the study overall: T cells, B-cell-depleted T cells, or PBMCs supplied cDNA or gDNA.

The participants were between about 18 and 95 years old and came from about two dozen US areas. Donors of Cohort 3 who recovered were those that had two negative PCRs, clearance, or symptom resolution. Unmatched junction bases numbered 14, after V lost 7 bases and J lost 5 bases. This CDR3 has 16 residues. Germline V gene lookup returns CDR1 MNHNY and CDR2 SVGAGI (reference sequence). As handled by the study authors: Estimation of nucleated cell counts relied on the amplification of reference gene primers. Generated by immunoSEQ multiplex PCR, the TCRdb table keeps only in-frame clones and is missing some. The V and J calls and clone size were taken over from that table, and D and trimming were inferred from the DNA. The data show about 300,000 clones, around 85% seen once.

The V call is TRBV6-6, the J call TRBJ2-7; 10 bases line up with TRBD1. This clonotype was obtained from a woman between 45 and 65 years old who had recovered from COVID-19. Sequenced input: PBMCs or T cells enriched from blood (not recorded which). CDR3 DNA sequence: TGTGCCAGCAAACGGGTTCCGGGACAGGGGACCCACGAGCAGTACTTC. It codes for CASKRVPGQGTHEQYF.